The 23 T cell receptor beta chains in this list originate from one sample, sequenced in a study of control samples from healthy donors and cancer patients. The data were produced by immunoSEQ multiplex PCR, yet TCRdb's version contains in-frame clones alone and is incomplete. The repertoire has 98,000 or so clones, approximately 80% of them found once; the top ten carry about 10%. The specimen sequenced was blood. The receptors derive from a woman younger than 45 in good health.

The rearrangement joins TRBV5-4 to TRBJ2-3, with 10 bases lining up with TRBD1. Trimming removed 4 bases from V and 4 bases from J; junction bases left unmatched: 3. The CDR3 loop spans 14 amino acids. The germline V gene has CDR1 SGHNT and CDR2 YYREEE (reference sequence). This CDR3 is CASSKDRGSDTQYF. The CDR3 nucleotides are TGTGCCAGCAGCAAGGACAGGGGGTCAGATACGCAGTATTTT.

The chain is built from TRBV2 and TRBJ1-2; D is perhaps TRBD1 (5 bases). The CDR3 totals 10 residues. Germline V gives CDR1 SNHLY, CDR2 FYNNEI. Trimming took 7 bases from V and 8 from J, leaving 8 bases between them. CDR3 DNA sequence: TGTGCCAGCATCAGGACAGGCTACACCTTC. It encodes CASIRTGYTF. Together with reference TRBV2 and TRBJ1-2, the CDR3 gives the full variable domain: EPEVTQTPSHQVTQMGQEVILRCVPISNHLYFYWYRQILGQKVEFLVSFYNNEISEKSEIFDDQFSVERPDGSNFTLKIRSTKLEDSAMYFCASIRTGYTFGSGTRLTVV.

This chain links TRBV9 with TRBJ1-2; 7 positions agree with TRBD1. Germline values: CDR1 SGDLS, CDR2 YYNGEE. The CDR3 sequence is 14 residues long. The V segment lost 0 bases and the J segment 3 bases; nucleotides outside the gene matches: 2. The CDR3 coding sequence is TGTGCCAGCAGCGTAGGACAGGGAGACTATGGCTACACCTTC. Translating it yields CASSVGQGDYGYTF.

This chain joins TRBV5-4 and TRBJ2-2; no reliable D call. The CDR3 is made up of 14 amino acids. Trimming stripped 2 bases from V and 2 bases from J, with 7 bases between. Germline CDR1 SGHNT, CDR2 YYREEE (reference sequence). The chain's CDR3 is CASSFRTNTGELFF. DNA of the CDR3: TGTGCCAGCAGCTTTAGAACAAACACCGGGGAGCTGTTTTTT.

The gene calls are TRBV19 and TRBJ1-5, with unresolved D. V was cut by 3 bases and J by 9 bases, with 15 bases left in between. Germline assignment: CDR1 LNHDA and CDR2 SQIVND (reference sequence). This CDR3 is 14 amino acids long. The CDR3 region is CASSISDSSGPQHF. CDR3 nucleotide sequence: TGTGCCAGTAGTATCTCTGACTCCTCGGGGCCCCAGCATTTT.

The chain recombines TRBV27 with TRBJ2-5; no reliable D call. From germline, CDR1 is MNHEY and CDR2 SMNVEV (reference sequence). V was trimmed by 5 bases and J by 4 bases, leaving 17 bases between them. The CDR3 extends over 15 amino acids. The CDR3, as DNA: TGTGCCAGCAGTGAGACTCTAGGTTTTTTAGAGACCCAGTACTTC. This codes for CASSETLGFLETQYF.

The V gene is TRBV4-3, the J gene TRBJ1-1; possibly TRBD1 for D (5 bases). V lost 0 bases and J lost 6, with 17 bases in between. There are 16 residues in the CDR3. Germline V gene lookup returns CDR1 LGHNA and CDR2 YSLEER. The DNA of the CDR3 is TGCGCCAGCAGCCAAGATTGGGGCCAAGGCGGGGCTGAAGCTTTCTTT. Protein sequence: CASSQDWGQGGAEAFF.

The chain links TRBV11-2 to TRBJ1-1; D might be TRBD1 (5 bases). The CDR3 is 16 amino acids. Germline V gene data show CDR1 as SGHAT and CDR2 as FQNNGV. V was clipped by 0 bases and J by 0 bases, with 11 bases between them. DNA for the CDR3: TGTGCCAGCAGCTTAGACAGGGTCGGGCTGAACACTGAAGCTTTCTTT. Translation gives CASSLDRVGLNTEAFF.

J is TRBJ1-2 and V is TRBV12-3 or TRBV12-4; D remains unclear. CDR3 length equals 13 residues. Between the trimmed V and J ends, which lost 1 base and 7 bases, there was a span of 10 bases. DNA of the CDR3: TGTGCCAGCAGTTTAGTGCCCGGGCTTGGCTACACCTTC. The encoded protein is CASSLVPGLGYTF.

This clone was seen a single time. The chain couples TRBV18 to TRBJ2-7; 10 nucleotides agree with TRBD1. The V segment lost 3 bases and the J segment 3 bases; nucleotides outside the gene matches: 5. Germline assignment: CDR1 KGHSH and CDR2 LQKENI. CDR3 length: 15 residues. CDR3 sequence reads: CASSPSGTGVYEQYF. The CDR3 region has the DNA TGTGCCAGCTCACCCTCGGGGACAGGGGTCTACGAGCAGTACTTC.

The chain is built from TRBV6-5 and TRBJ1-5, with TRBD1 matching 9 bases. V was pared by 0 bases and J by 4 bases, with 4 bases of the junction left unmatched. The CDR3 extends over 16 amino acids. Germline V gene lookup returns CDR1 MNHEY and CDR2 SVGAGI. The CDR3 DNA reads TGTGCCAGCAGTTACTCGAGGGACAGGGCTAATCAGCCCCAGCATTTT. The encoded protein is CASSYSRDRANQPQHF.

The V call is TRBV18, the J call TRBJ1-2; D is possibly TRBD1 (6 bases). Looked up from germline, CDR1 is KGHSH and CDR2 is LQKENI. The length of the CDR3 is 14 residues. Deletions cut 0 bases from V and 6 bases from J, with 11 bases between. The CDR3 spells CASSPPGQGHGYTF. The CDR3 DNA reads as TGTGCCAGCTCACCACCCGGGCAGGGGCATGGCTACACCTTC. Drawing the rest from reference TRBV18 and TRBJ1-2, the complete variable domain is NAGVMQNPRHLVRRRGQEARLRCSPMKGHSHVYWYRQLPEEGLKFMVYLQKENIIDESGMPKERFSAEFPKEGPSILRIQQVVRGDSAAYFCASSPPGQGHGYTFGSGTRLTVV.

The chain combines TRBV6-2 or TRBV6-3 with TRBJ2-1; 7 bases are a match to TRBD2. The J segment lost 8 bases and the V segment lost 2 bases, leaving 3 bases of the junction unmatched. In germline, CDR1 is MNHEY, CDR2 SVGEGT. The CDR3 has 13 amino acids. CDR3 in DNA: TGTGCCAGCAGTTACGGGGGGGTATATGAGCAGTTCTTC. The encoded protein is CASSYGGVYEQFF.

The CDR3: CASSFGANEKLFF. The DNA for the CDR3 is TGCGCCAGCAGCTTTGGGGCTAATGAAAAACTGTTTTTT. The chain has TRBV5-1 and TRBJ1-4; D remains unclear. CDR1 SGHRS and CDR2 YFSETQ come from the germline V gene. V lost 2 bases and J 3 bases, leaving 5 bases between the germline ends. The CDR3 spans 13 residues. The entire variable domain, with the rest obtained from reference TRBV5-1 and TRBJ1-4, is as follows: KAGVTQTPRYLIKTRGQQVTLSCSPISGHRSVSWYQQTPGQGLQFLFEYFSETQRNKGNFPGRFSGRQFSNSRSEMNVSTLELGDSALYLCASSFGANEKLFFGSGTQLSVL.

The chain combines TRBV2 with TRBJ2-7; the D is unclear. V lost 2 bases and J lost 7, with 18 bases in between. This CDR3 has 15 amino acids. Germline values: CDR1 SNHLY, CDR2 FYNNEI. The CDR3, as DNA: TGTGCCAGCAGTGAACGGCCCTATCCACTCATTGAGCAGTACTTC. Amino acids: CASSERPYPLIEQYF. Full variable domain (remainder filled in from reference TRBV2 and TRBJ2-7): EPEVTQTPSHQVTQMGQEVILRCVPISNHLYFYWYRQILGQKVEFLVSFYNNEISEKSEIFDDQFSVERPDGSNFTLKIRSTKLEDSAMYFCASSERPYPLIEQYFGPGTRLTVT.

This clone has just one count. V is TRBV2 and J is TRBJ1-1; D may be TRBD1 (6 bases). The V end was cut by 3 bases, the J end by 1 base, with 9 bases between. This CDR3 is 14 amino acids long. The germline CDR1 and CDR2 sequences are SNHLY and FYNNEI. The CDR3 DNA follows: TGTGCCAGCAGTGAGAGGGGACAGAACACTGAAGCTTTCTTT. Translating gives CASSERGQNTEAFF. Full variable domain (outside the CDR3, taken from reference TRBV2 and TRBJ1-1): EPEVTQTPSHQVTQMGQEVILRCVPISNHLYFYWYRQILGQKVEFLVSFYNNEISEKSEIFDDQFSVERPDGSNFTLKIRSTKLEDSAMYFCASSERGQNTEAFFGQGTRLTVV.

The chain is built from TRBV7-2 and TRBJ1-1; the D is unclear. Germline CDR1 is SGHTA and CDR2 is FQGNSA. Deletions cut 1 base from V and 8 bases from J, with 11 bases between. This CDR3 has 13 amino acids. CDR3 residues: CASSLEVSREAFF. The CDR3 bases are TGTGCCAGCAGCTTAGAGGTCTCCAGGGAAGCTTTCTTT.

The chain is built from TRBV5-4 and TRBJ2-7; 10 positions match TRBD1. V shed 4 bases, J shed 3 bases, and the junction held 1 base outside the gene matches. In germline, CDR1 is SGHNT, CDR2 YYREEE (reference sequence). There are 13 residues in the CDR3. CDR3 in DNA: TGTGCCAGCAGCGGGGACAGGGGCTACGAGCAGTACTTC. Translation: CASSGDRGYEQYF.

The rearrangement uses TRBV28 and TRBJ1-3; TRBD1 aligns across 8 bases. CDR1 is MDHEN, CDR2 SYDVKM, per germline. The CDR3 has 14 amino acids. J lost 2 bases, V lost 6 bases, and 3 bases had no gene match. Written as DNA, the CDR3 is TGTGCCAGCAGCCTGACAGGGGCTGGAAACACCATATATTTT. Translated, it gives CASSLTGAGNTIYF.

The chain carries TRBV3-1 (or the pseudogene TRBV3-2) and TRBJ2-3; 9 nucleotides match TRBD2. This CDR3 region has 13 residues. V trimming: 5 bases; J trimming: 7 bases; junction bases outside the gene matches: 4. The V gene's germline CDR1 is LGHDT and CDR2 YNNKEL (reference sequence). CDR3 in amino acids: CASSTSGPHTQYF. CDR3 DNA: TGTGCCAGCAGCACTAGCGGGCCGCATACGCAGTATTTT.

This chain connects TRBV19 to TRBJ2-7, with 8 bases lining up with TRBD1. The CDR3 sequence is 15 residues long. The V and J ends lost 5 bases and 5 bases, in that order; junction bases with no gene match: 11. Germline values: CDR1 LNHDA, CDR2 SQIVND (reference sequence). The CDR3 sequence is CASSFPGQGRHEQYF. CDR3 bases: TGTGCCAGTAGTTTCCCCGGACAGGGCCGGCACGAGCAGTACTTC.

This chain uses TRBV15 with TRBJ1-5; the match to TRBD1 covers 12 bases. The CDR3 runs to 16 residues. Germline CDR1 reads LNHNV; CDR2 reads YYDKDF (reference sequence). The V gene end was trimmed by 3 bases and the J gene end by 6 bases; junction bases not matched to a gene: 6. CDR3 protein: CATSRGQGARGQPQHF. The CDR3 bases are TGTGCCACCAGCAGGGGACAGGGGGCGCGGGGTCAGCCCCAGCATTTT.

The V call is TRBV6-1, the J call TRBJ2-1; the D is unclear. The V end lost 1 base, the J end lost 5 bases, and 6 bases lay between the germline ends. The CDR3 consists of 13 residues. CDR1 and CDR2 (germline): MNHNS, SASEGT. CDR3 region: CASSEERNNEQFF. The CDR3, as DNA: TGTGCCAGCAGTGAAGAGCGAAACAATGAGCAGTTCTTC.